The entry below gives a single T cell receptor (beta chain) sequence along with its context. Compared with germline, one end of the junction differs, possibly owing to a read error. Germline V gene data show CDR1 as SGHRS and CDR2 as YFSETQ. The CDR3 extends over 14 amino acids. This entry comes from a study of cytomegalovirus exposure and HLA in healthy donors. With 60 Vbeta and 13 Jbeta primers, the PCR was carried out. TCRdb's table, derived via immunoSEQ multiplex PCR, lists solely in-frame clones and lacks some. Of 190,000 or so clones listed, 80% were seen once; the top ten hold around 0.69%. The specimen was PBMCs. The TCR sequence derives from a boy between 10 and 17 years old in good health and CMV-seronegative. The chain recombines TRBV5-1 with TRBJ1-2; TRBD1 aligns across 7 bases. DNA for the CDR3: TGCGTCAGCAGCCTAACAGGGGACAACTATGGCTACACCTTC. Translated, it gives CVSSLTGDNYGYTF.